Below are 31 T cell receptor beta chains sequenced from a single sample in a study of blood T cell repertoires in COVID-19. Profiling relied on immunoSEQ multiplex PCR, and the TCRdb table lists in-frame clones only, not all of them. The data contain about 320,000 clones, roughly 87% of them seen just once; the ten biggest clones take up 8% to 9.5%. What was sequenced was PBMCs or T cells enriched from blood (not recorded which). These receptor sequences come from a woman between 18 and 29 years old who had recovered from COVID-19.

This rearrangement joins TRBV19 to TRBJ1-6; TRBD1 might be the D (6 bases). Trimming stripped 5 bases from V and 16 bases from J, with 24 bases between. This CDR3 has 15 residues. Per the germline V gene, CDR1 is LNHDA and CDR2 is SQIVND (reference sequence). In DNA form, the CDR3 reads TGTGCCAGTAGTCCGGAGACCGGGACATGGACACTTCTCCACTTT. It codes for CASSPETGTWTLLHF.

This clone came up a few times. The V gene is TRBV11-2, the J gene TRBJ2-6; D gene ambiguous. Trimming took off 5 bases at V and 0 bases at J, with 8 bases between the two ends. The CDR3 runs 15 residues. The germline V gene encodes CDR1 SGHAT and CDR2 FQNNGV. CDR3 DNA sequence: TGTGCCAGCAGCACACACCTCTCTGGGGCCAACGTCCTGACTTTC. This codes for CASSTHLSGANVLTF.

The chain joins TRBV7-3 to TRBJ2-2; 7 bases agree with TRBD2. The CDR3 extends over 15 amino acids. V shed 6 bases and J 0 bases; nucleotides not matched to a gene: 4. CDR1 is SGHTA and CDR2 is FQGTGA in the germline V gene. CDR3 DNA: TGTGCCAGCAGTTTTAGCGGGTCGAACACCGGGGAGCTGTTTTTT. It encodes CASSFSGSNTGELFF.

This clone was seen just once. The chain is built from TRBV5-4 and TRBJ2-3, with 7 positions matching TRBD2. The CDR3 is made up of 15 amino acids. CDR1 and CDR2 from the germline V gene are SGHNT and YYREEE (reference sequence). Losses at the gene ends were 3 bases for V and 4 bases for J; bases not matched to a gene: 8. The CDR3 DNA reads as TGTGCCAGCAGCTCTCTAGCGGCCTCCTCAGATACGCAGTATTTT. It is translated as CASSSLAASSDTQYF.

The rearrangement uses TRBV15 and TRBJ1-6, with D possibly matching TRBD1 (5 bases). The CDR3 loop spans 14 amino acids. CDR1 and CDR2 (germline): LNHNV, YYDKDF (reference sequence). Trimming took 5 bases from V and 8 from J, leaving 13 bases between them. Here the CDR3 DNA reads TGTGCCACCAGCGGCGGGACGGACTATTCACCCCTCCACTTT. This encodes CATSGGTDYSPLHF.

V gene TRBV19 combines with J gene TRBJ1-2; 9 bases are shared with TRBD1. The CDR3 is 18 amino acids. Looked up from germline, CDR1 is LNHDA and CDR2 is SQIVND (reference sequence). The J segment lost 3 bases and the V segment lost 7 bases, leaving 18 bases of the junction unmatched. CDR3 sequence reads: CASTDGTGNTLSYYGYTF. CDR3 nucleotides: TGTGCCAGTACCGACGGGACAGGGAACACCCTCAGCTACTATGGCTACACCTTC.

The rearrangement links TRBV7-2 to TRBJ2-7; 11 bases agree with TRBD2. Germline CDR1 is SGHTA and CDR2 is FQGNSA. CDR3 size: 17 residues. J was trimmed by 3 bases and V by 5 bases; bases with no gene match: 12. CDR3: CASSRPTSGGNLYEQYF. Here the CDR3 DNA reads TGTGCCAGCAGCCGCCCAACTAGCGGGGGAAACCTCTACGAGCAGTACTTC.

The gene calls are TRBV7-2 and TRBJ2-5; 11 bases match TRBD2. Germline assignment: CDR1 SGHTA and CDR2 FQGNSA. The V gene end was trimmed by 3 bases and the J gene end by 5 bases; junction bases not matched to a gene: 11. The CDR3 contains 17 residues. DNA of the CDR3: TGTGCCAGCAGCTTTGGTCTAGCGGGGGGTTCAGGGGAGACCCAGTACTTC. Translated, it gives CASSFGLAGGSGETQYF.

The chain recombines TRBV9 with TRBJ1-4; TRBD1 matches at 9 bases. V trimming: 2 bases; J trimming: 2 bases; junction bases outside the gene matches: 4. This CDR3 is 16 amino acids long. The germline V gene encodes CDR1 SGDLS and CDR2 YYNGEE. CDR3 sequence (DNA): TGTGCCAGCAGCGTGGGACAGGGCCGCACTAATGAAAAACTGTTTTTT. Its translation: CASSVGQGRTNEKLFF.

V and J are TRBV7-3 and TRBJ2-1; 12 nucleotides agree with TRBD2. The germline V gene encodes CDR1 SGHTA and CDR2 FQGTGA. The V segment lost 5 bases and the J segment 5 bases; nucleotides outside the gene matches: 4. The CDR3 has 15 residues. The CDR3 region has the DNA TGTGCCAGCAGCCCCCGGACTAGCGGGAACAATGAGCAGTTCTTC. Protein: CASSPRTSGNNEQFF.

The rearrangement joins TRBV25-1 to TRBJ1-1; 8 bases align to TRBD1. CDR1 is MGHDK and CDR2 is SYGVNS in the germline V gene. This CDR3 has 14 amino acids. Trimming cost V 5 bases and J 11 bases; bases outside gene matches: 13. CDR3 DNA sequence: TGTGCCAGCAGTCCTAGGACAGGGTGGTTCGTGGCTTTCTTT. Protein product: CASSPRTGWFVAFF.

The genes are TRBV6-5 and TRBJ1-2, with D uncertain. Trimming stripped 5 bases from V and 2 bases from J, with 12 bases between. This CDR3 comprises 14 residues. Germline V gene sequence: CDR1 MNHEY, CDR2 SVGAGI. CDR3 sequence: CASSRLRENYGYTF. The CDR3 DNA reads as TGTGCCAGCAGTCGCTTGCGGGAAAACTATGGCTACACCTTC.

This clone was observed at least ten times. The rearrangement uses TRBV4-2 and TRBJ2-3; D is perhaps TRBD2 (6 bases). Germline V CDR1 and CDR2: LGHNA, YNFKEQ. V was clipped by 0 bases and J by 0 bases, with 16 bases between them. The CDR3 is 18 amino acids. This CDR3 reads CASSQDGLAASSTDTQYF. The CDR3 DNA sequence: TGTGCCAGCAGCCAAGATGGGTTAGCGGCGTCTAGCACAGATACGCAGTATTTT.

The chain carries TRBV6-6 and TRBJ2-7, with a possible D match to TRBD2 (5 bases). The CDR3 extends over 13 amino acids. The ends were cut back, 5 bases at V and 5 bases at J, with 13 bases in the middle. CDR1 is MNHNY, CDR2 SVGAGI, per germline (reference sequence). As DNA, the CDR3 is TGTGCCAGCAGTCCCCCCGAGGGCGACGAGCAGTACTTC. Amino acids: CASSPPEGDEQYF.

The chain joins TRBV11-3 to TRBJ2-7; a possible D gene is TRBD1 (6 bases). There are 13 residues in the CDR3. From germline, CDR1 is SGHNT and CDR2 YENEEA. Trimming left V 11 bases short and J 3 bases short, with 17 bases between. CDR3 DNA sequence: TGTGCCGGCCCAGAGGGGGAACTCTACGAGCAGTACTTC. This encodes CAGPEGELYEQYF.

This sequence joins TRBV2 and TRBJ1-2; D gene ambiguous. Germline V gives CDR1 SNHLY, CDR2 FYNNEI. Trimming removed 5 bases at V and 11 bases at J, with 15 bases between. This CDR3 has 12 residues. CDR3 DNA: TGTGCCAGCAGTTACTATGCCCATCGTTACACCTTC. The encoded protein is CASSYYAHRYTF.

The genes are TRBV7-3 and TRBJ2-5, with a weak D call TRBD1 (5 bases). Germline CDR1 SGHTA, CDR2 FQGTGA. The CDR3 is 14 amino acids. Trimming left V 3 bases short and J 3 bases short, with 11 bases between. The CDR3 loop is CASSFGPTEETQYF. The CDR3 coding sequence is TGTGCCAGCAGCTTTGGCCCGACAGAAGAGACCCAGTACTTC.

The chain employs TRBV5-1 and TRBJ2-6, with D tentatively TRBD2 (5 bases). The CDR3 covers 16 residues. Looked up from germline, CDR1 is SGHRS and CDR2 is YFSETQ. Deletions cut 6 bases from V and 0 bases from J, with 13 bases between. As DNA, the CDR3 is TGCGCCAGCAATCTTTTTGGAGGCTCTGGGGCCAACGTCCTGACTTTC. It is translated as CASNLFGGSGANVLTF.

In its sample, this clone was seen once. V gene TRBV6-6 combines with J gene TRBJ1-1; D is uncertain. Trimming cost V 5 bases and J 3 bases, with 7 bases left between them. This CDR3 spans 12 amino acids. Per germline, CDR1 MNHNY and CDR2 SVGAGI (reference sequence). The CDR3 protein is CASSEYDTEAFF. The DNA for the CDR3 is TGTGCCAGCAGTGAGTATGACACTGAAGCTTTCTTT.

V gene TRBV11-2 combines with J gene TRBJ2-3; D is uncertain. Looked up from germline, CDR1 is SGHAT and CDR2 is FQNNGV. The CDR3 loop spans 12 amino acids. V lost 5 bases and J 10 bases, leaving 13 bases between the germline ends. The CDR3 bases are TGTGCCAGCAGCCCCCACCAGGATGCGCAGTATTTT. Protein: CASSPHQDAQYF.

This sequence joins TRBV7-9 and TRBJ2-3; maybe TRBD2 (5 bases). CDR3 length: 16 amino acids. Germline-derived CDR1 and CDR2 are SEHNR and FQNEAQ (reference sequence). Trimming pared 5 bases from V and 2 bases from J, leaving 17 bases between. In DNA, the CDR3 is TGTGCCAGCAGCCTCTCGGGCCTAGCCCCCACAGATACGCAGTATTTT. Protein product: CASSLSGLAPTDTQYF.

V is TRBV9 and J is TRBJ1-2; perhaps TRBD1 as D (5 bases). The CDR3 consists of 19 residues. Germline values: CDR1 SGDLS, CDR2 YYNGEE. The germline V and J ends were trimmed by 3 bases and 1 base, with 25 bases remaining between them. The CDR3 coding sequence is TGTGCCAGCAGCGCTCCGGCCGATTCGGGGGGACGGTTTAACTATGGCTACACCTTC. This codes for CASSAPADSGGRFNYGYTF.

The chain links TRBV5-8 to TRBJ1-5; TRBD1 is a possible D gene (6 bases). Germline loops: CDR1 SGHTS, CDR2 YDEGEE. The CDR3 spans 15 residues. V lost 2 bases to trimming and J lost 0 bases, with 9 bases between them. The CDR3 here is CASSFTGPSNQPQHF. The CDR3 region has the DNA TGTGCCAGCAGCTTCACAGGGCCTAGCAATCAGCCCCAGCATTTT.

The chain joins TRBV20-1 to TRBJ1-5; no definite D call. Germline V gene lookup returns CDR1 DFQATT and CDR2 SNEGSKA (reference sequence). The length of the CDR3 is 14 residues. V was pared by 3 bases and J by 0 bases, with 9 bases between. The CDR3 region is CSASGRDSNQPQHF. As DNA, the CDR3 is TGCAGTGCTAGTGGGCGGGATAGCAATCAGCCCCAGCATTTT.

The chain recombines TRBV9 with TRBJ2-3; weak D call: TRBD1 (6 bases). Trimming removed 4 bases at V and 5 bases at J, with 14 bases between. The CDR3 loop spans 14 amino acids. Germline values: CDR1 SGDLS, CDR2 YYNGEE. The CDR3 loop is CASSPGQTEDTQYF. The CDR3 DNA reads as TGTGCCAGCAGCCCTGGACAGACAGAAGATACGCAGTATTTT.

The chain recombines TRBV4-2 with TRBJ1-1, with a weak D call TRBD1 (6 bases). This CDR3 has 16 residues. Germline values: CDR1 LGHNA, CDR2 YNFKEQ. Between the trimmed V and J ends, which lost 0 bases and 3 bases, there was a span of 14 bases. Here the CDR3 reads CASSQDAVTGYTEAFF. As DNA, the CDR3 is TGTGCCAGCAGCCAAGATGCAGTTACAGGGTACACTGAAGCTTTCTTT.

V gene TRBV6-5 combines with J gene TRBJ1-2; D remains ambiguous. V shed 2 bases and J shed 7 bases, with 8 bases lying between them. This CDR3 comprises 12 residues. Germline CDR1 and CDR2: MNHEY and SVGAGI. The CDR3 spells CASSYPGSGYTF. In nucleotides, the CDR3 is TGTGCCAGCAGTTACCCGGGGAGTGGCTACACCTTC.

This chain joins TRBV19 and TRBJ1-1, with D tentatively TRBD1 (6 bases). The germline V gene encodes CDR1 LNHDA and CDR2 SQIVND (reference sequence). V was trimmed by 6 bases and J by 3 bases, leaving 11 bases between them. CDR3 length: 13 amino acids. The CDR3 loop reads CASRIQGDTEAFF. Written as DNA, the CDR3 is TGTGCCAGTAGGATACAGGGCGACACTGAAGCTTTCTTT.

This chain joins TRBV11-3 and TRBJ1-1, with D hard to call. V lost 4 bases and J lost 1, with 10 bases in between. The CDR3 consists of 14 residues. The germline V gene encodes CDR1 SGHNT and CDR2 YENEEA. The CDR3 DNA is TGTGCCAGCAGCTCACGGGGATCGAACACTGAAGCTTTCTTT. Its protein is CASSSRGSNTEAFF.

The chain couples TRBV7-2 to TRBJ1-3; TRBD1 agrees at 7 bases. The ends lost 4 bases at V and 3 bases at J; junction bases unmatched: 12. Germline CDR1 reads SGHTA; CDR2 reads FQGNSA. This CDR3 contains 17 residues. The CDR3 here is CASSSLNRDSYGNTIYF. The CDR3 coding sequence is TGTGCCAGCAGCTCGCTAAACCGGGACAGCTATGGAAACACCATATATTTT.

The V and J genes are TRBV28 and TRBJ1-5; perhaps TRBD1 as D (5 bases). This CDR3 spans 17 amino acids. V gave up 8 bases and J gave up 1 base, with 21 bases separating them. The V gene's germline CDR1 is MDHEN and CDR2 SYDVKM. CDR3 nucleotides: TGTGCCAGCTCAGGGTGGGAGGGTCATCGAAGCAATCAGCCCCAGCATTTT. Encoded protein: CASSGWEGHRSNQPQHF. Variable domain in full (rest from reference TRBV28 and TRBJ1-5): DVKVTQSSRYLVKRTGEKVFLECVQDMDHENMFWYRQDPGLGLRLIYFSYDVKMKEKGDIPEGYSVSREKKERFSLILESASTNQTSMYLCASSGWEGHRSNQPQHFGDGTRLSIL.